A selection of T cell receptor beta chains follows, all from one sample in a study of shared clonotypes between healthy human individuals. Some clones are missing from TCRdb's copy, which holds only in-frame ones; the method was immunoSEQ multiplex PCR. Of 450,000 to 600,000 clones in the sample, more than 65% were seen once. Sequencing used PBMCs. Receptor source: a woman aged 40-49 years in good health. Some clones in this sample may be carry-over from other donors' samples. The CDR3 runs from the conserved cysteine through the conserved F or W. D genes are given only for firm matches. A clone size is listed for some rows: how often the clone was seen (once, few, many), or a class if it is expanded.

clone_size j_call d_call v_call cdr3_length cdr3_aa cdr3_nt
once TRBJ1-5 TRBD1 TRBV7-9 14 CARADRERGEPQHF TGTGCCAGAGCCGACAGGGAGCGTGGGGAGCCCCAGCATTTT
- TRBJ2-7 - TRBV27 11 CASGTAYEQYF TGTGCCAGCGGGACGGCCTACGAGCAGTACTTC
- TRBJ2-7 TRBD2 TRBV9 15 CASSGTSGSRYEQYF TGTGCCAGCAGTGGGACTAGCGGCAGTCGCTACGAGCAGTACTTC
- TRBJ1-5 TRBD1 TRBV2 17 CASSGRLDRERNQPQHF TGTGCCAGCAGTGGGCGGCTGGACAGGGAACGCAATCAGCCCCAGCATTTT
- TRBJ2-7 - TRBV27 16 CASSTRGTQLSYEQYF TGTGCCAGCAGCACCCGCGGGACGCAGCTCTCCTACGAGCAGTACTTC
- TRBJ2-3 TRBD2 TRBV28 13 CAWAGGDTDTQYF TGTGCCTGGGCGGGAGGTGACACAGATACGCAGTATTTT
- TRBJ2-3 TRBD2 TRBV7-9 16 CASSWSGRPSTDTQYF TGTGCCAGCAGCTGGAGCGGGAGGCCTAGCACAGATACGCAGTATTTT
- TRBJ2-3 - TRBV19 14 CASSIQRTTDTQYF TGTGCCAGTAGTATTCAGCGGACCACAGATACGCAGTATTTT
- TRBJ2-1 - TRBV10-2 13 CASSELAPREQFF TGCGCCAGCAGTGAGCTAGCGCCAAGGGAGCAGTTCTTC
- TRBJ1-5 - TRBV14 13 CASSRGPDQPQHF TGTGCCAGCAGCCGCGGACCAGACCAGCCCCAGCATTTT
once TRBJ2-3 TRBD2 TRBV5-8 14 CASSFRGSADTQYF TGTGCCAGCAGCTTCCGCGGGAGTGCAGATACGCAGTATTTT
- TRBJ1-5 TRBD1 TRBV6-1 14 CAISESAGGRPQHF TGTGCCATCAGTGAGTCGGCAGGGGGCCGGCCCCAGCATTTT
few TRBJ1-3 - TRBV9 15 CASSGQAHSGNTIYF TGTGCCAGCAGCGGACAGGCCCACTCTGGAAACACCATATATTTT
- TRBJ2-5 TRBD2 TRBV7-9 18 CASSLGRLGLADQETQYF TGTGCCAGCAGCTTAGGTAGATTGGGACTAGCGGACCAAGAGACCCAGTACTTC
- TRBJ2-7 - TRBV5-1 15 CASSLVAGASPEQYF TGCGCCAGCAGCTTGGTAGCAGGGGCAAGTCCCGAGCAGTACTTC
- TRBJ2-3 TRBD2 TRBV7-2 17 CASSSDLTSGSADTQYF TGTGCCAGCAGCTCCGATCTCACTAGCGGGAGCGCAGATACGCAGTATTTT
few TRBJ2-7 TRBD1 TRBV28 15 CASSSPRTGRYEQYF TGTGCCAGCAGTTCACCGCGGACAGGGCGGTACGAGCAGTACTTC
once TRBJ2-2 - TRBV7-9 12 CASSRPRGELFF TGTGCCAGCAGCAGACCCAGGGGGGAGCTGTTTTTT
- TRBJ1-2 - TRBV21-1 15 CASSKGEPGLNGYTF TGTGCCAGCAGCAAAGGGGAACCGGGTTTAAATGGCTACACCTTC
- TRBJ1-5 TRBD1 TRBV28 15 CASSPRQGLYQPQHF TGTGCCAGCAGTCCGCGACAGGGGTTGTATCAGCCCCAGCATTTT
- TRBJ2-2 TRBD2 TRBV4-1 17 CASSQDRRGAYTGELFF TGCGCCAGCAGCCAAGATAGGCGGGGGGCCTACACCGGGGAGCTGTTTTTT
once TRBJ2-6 - TRBV11-2 19 CASSFTSPSTGSGANVLTF TGTGCCAGCAGCTTCACCTCACCAAGTACAGGGTCTGGGGCCAACGTCCTGACTTTC
- TRBJ2-5 - TRBV2 13 CASSEDLGETQYF TGTGCCAGCAGTGAGGACTTAGGAGAGACCCAGTACTTC
- TRBJ2-2 - TRBV9 16 CASSVWVGANTGELFF TGTGCCAGCAGCGTATGGGTGGGCGCGAACACCGGGGAGCTGTTTTTT
- TRBJ2-5 - TRBV9 15 CASSVGVLAQETQYF TGTGCCAGCAGCGTAGGGGTTCTAGCGCAAGAGACCCAGTACTTC
- TRBJ1-3 - TRBV7-2 17 CASSLTWPGNSGNTIYF TGTGCCAGCAGCTTAACGTGGCCAGGCAACTCTGGAAACACCATATATTTT
- TRBJ1-5 - TRBV19 17 CASSIGQTGYSNQPQHF TGTGCCAGTAGTATAGGACAAACAGGGTACAGCAATCAGCCCCAGCATTTT
- TRBJ2-1 - TRBV5-1 14 CASSLDSSYNEQFF TGCGCCAGCAGCTTGGACAGTTCCTACAATGAGCAGTTCTTC
- TRBJ2-5 - TRBV10-3 13 CATTSTGSETQYF TGTGCCACTACCTCCACGGGATCGGAGACCCAGTACTTC
- TRBJ2-7 TRBD2 TRBV4-1 15 CASSSAPSGRIEQYF TGCGCCAGCAGCTCGGCCCCTAGCGGGAGGATCGAGCAGTACTTC
- TRBJ2-5 - TRBV6-5 13 CASRVDGQETQYF TGTGCCAGCAGGGTCGATGGGCAAGAGACCCAGTACTTC
once TRBJ2-1 - TRBV10-3 16 CAISDVGSKWYNEQFF TGTGCCATCAGTGACGTGGGTAGCAAGTGGTACAATGAGCAGTTCTTC
- TRBJ2-5 TRBD1 TRBV5-1 16 CASSPRTGEMGKTQYF TGCGCCAGCAGCCCTCGGACAGGGGAGATGGGTAAGACCCAGTACTTC
- TRBJ2-7 TRBD1 TRBV13 16 CASSPGTGGRGYEQYF TGTGCCAGCAGCCCTGGGACAGGGGGAAGAGGCTACGAGCAGTACTTC
- TRBJ2-1 TRBD2 TRBV5-1 13 CASSQQGGNEQFF TGCGCCAGCAGCCAGCAGGGAGGGAATGAGCAGTTCTTC
few TRBJ1-2 - TRBV5-8 12 CASSRDSYGYTF TGTGCCAGCAGCCGGGACTCCTACGGCTACACCTTC
- TRBJ2-7 TRBD2 TRBV5-1 17 CASSLHPGTSGEYEQYF TGCGCCAGCAGCCTCCACCCGGGAACTAGCGGGGAATACGAGCAGTACTTC
- TRBJ2-3 - TRBV7-9 14 CASSLVGSTDTQYF TGTGCCAGCAGCTTAGTGGGATCAACGGATACGCAGTATTTT
- TRBJ2-7 - TRBV6-4 15 CASRFINAGTYEQYF TGTGCCAGCAGATTTATCAACGCAGGCACCTACGAGCAGTACTTC
few TRBJ2-5 - TRBV5-1 16 CASSTGKGEGQETQYF TGCGCCAGCAGCACGGGGAAGGGTGAGGGGCAAGAGACCCAGTACTTC
- TRBJ2-1 TRBD1 TRBV7-2 15 CASSFFTDRGDEQFF TGTGCCAGCAGCTTCTTTACGGACAGGGGGGATGAGCAGTTCTTC
few TRBJ2-2 - TRBV9 14 CASGQPTNTGELFF TGTGCCAGCGGACAGCCGACGAACACCGGGGAGCTGTTTTTT
- TRBJ1-1 - TRBV11-2 13 CASSLDLGAEAFF TGTGCCAGCAGCTTAGATCTAGGGGCTGAAGCTTTCTTT
- TRBJ2-4 - TRBV5-4 14 CASSLGGAKNIQYF TGTGCCAGCAGCTTGGGTGGGGCTAAAAACATTCAGTACTTC
- TRBJ1-2 - TRBV5-6 15 CASSPGPSRGYGYTF TGTGCCAGCAGCCCGGGACCATCGAGAGGCTATGGCTACACCTTC
- TRBJ1-2 - TRBV29-1 14 CSVGGESGSYGYTF TGCAGCGTTGGGGGGGAGTCTGGTAGTTATGGCTACACCTTC
- TRBJ2-5 TRBD2 TRBV11-2 16 CASSLGSGSGMETQYF TGTGCCAGCAGCTTAGGGAGCGGGAGTGGTATGGAGACCCAGTACTTC